The 31 T cell receptor beta chains given below trace back to one sample, sequenced in a study of blood T cells in healthy people across ages. Next came a second PCR, run for about 6 to 11 cycles, which used a sample-barcoded 5' primer along with a J-beta primer mix. From the 5' RACE reads, TCRdb called clonotypes with MiXCR, one entry per CDR3 protein. In the table there are 650,000 to 950,000 distinct CDR3 sequences, 40% to 50% of which are singletons. Specimen: blood. These receptors came from a man aged 55 to 70 in good health.

The chain carries TRBV19 and TRBJ2-2; D possibly corresponds to TRBD2 (6 bases). This CDR3 comprises 14 residues. Germline CDR1 reads LNHDA; CDR2 reads SQIVND (reference sequence). Trimming removed 3 bases from V and 6 bases from J, with 11 bases in between. The CDR3 sequence is CASSITGSAGELFF. CDR3 DNA: TGTGCCAGTAGTATCACCGGGAGCGCCGGGGAGCTGTTTTTT. The full variable domain, completed using reference TRBV19 and TRBJ2-2, is DGGITQSPKYLFRKEGQNVTLSCEQNLNHDAMYWYRQDPGQGLRLIYYSQIVNDFQKGDIAEGYSVSREKKESFPLTVTSAQKNPTAFYLCASSITGSAGELFFGEGSRLTVL.

The chain joins TRBV25-1 to TRBJ1-6; the D is unclear. Germline-derived CDR1 and CDR2 are MGHDK and SYGVNS. CDR3 length: 17 residues. The V and J ends lost 3 bases and 0 bases respectively, with 12 bases between them. The CDR3 nucleotides read TGTGCCAGCAGTGATCCCAGCCGAGACTCCTATAATTCACCCCTCCACTTT. As protein: CASSDPSRDSYNSPLHF. The complete variable domain, with remaining parts taken from reference TRBV25-1 and TRBJ1-6, reads EADIYQTPRYLVIGTGKKITLECSQTMGHDKMYWYQQDPGMELHLIHYSYGVNSTEKGDLSSESTVSRIRTEHFPLTLESARPSHTSQYLCASSDPSRDSYNSPLHFGNGTRLTVT.

The chain links TRBV6-2 or TRBV6-3 to TRBJ1-5, with D unclear. This CDR3 is built from 12 residues. CDR1 and CDR2 from the germline V gene are MNHEY and SVGEGT. Trimming took off 7 bases at V and 13 bases at J, with 17 bases between the two ends. The CDR3 spells CASTNPPFPQHF. The DNA for the CDR3 is TGTGCCAGCACCAACCCGCCTTTCCCTCAGCATTTT.

V gene TRBV11-2 combines with J gene TRBJ2-1; a weak D match, TRBD2 (6 bases). This CDR3 spans 15 amino acids. V shed 3 bases and J shed 4 bases, with 13 bases lying between them. Looked up from germline, CDR1 is SGHAT and CDR2 is FQNNGV. CDR3 in DNA: TGTGCCAGCAGCTTTTTAGCGGACCCTTACAATGAGCAGTTCTTC. This translates into CASSFLADPYNEQFF.

This clonotype was found once. A much larger clone is a single base away; this may be a read error. The chain couples TRBV11-2 to TRBJ1-2; TRBD1 agrees at 7 bases. Germline V CDR1 and CDR2: SGHAT, FQNNGV. The CDR3 runs 16 residues. As DNA, the CDR3 is TGTACCAGCAGCTTAGATCCGGGACAGTCAAACTATGGCTACACCTTC. It encodes CTSSLDPGQSNYGYTF.

The chain is built from TRBV7-2 and TRBJ1-5; D gene uncertain. CDR3 length: 13 amino acids. V lost 1 base to trimming and J lost 6 bases, with 7 bases between them. Germline V gives CDR1 SGHTA, CDR2 FQGNSA. The CDR3 loop reads CASSLEGFQPQHF. The CDR3 DNA sequence: TGTGCCAGCAGCTTAGAAGGGTTTCAGCCCCAGCATTTT. Complete variable domain (other parts from reference TRBV7-2 and TRBJ1-5): GAGVSQSPSNKVTEKGKDVELRCDPISGHTALYWYRQSLGQGLEFLIYFQGNSAPDKSGLPSDRFSAERTGGSVSTLTIQRTQQEDSAVYLCASSLEGFQPQHFGDGTRLSIL.

The CDR3 loop is CASSPRRGLDTQYF. In DNA, the CDR3 is TGTGCCAGCAGCCCTAGGCGGGGTTTGGATACGCAGTATTTT. The chain employs TRBV3-1 and TRBJ2-3; D is possibly TRBD2 (6 bases). This CDR3 region has 14 residues. Germline values: CDR1 LGHDT, CDR2 YNNKEL (reference sequence). Deletions cut 4 bases from V and 6 bases from J, with 14 bases between.

The DNA for the CDR3 is TGTGCCACCAGTGATGCCTCCTACAATGAGCAGTTCTTC. Translation: CATSDASYNEQFF. The chain employs TRBV24-1 and TRBJ2-1, with no clear D. Germline V gene sequence: CDR1 KGHDR, CDR2 SFDVKD. Trimming left V 3 bases short and J 0 bases short, with 2 bases between. The CDR3 runs 13 residues.

This clonotype came up a few times. This chain uses TRBV4-1 with TRBJ2-3; no clear D gene. V lost 1 base and J 7 bases, leaving 21 bases between the germline ends. The CDR3 extends over 17 amino acids. Germline V CDR1 and CDR2: MGHRA, YSYEKL. The CDR3 bases are TGCGCCAGCAGCCAAGCTCCCGGGCCCCTAAAGTATCATACGCAGTATTTT. It encodes CASSQAPGPLKYHTQYF.

The V gene is TRBV11-2, the J gene TRBJ2-7; the D is unclear. The ends were cut back, 1 base at V and 0 bases at J, with 10 bases in the middle. The CDR3 runs to 15 residues. The germline CDR1 and CDR2 sequences are SGHAT and FQNNGV. The CDR3: CASSLVALSSYEQYF. The DNA for the CDR3 is TGTGCCAGCAGCTTAGTCGCCCTGAGCTCCTACGAGCAGTACTTC.

This clonotype has just a few counts. The chain carries TRBV7-2 and TRBJ2-3; no clear D. CDR1 SGHTA and CDR2 FQGNSA come from the germline V gene. The germline V and J ends were trimmed by 5 bases and 2 bases, with 8 bases remaining between them. This CDR3 region has 13 residues. In nucleotides, the CDR3 is TGTGCCAGCAGCCGCCCTGCCACAGATACGCAGTATTTT. This sequence encodes CASSRPATDTQYF.

This clonotype was detected only a few times. This sequence joins TRBV14 and TRBJ2-1; TRBD2 matches at 12 bases. The CDR3 totals 15 residues. Germline V lookup: CDR1 SGHDN, CDR2 FVKESK. The ends lost 2 bases at V and 8 bases at J; junction bases unmatched: 4. CDR3 loop: CASSQRLAGAYEQFF. CDR3 DNA: TGTGCCAGCAGCCAAAGACTAGCGGGGGCATATGAGCAGTTCTTC.

The chain uses TRBV7-9 and TRBJ2-5, with 7 nucleotides matching TRBD2. V shed 3 bases and J 5 bases; nucleotides not matched to a gene: 6. Germline CDR1 and CDR2: SEHNR and FQNEAQ (reference sequence). This CDR3 spans 14 amino acids. The CDR3 reads CASSLAGVWETQYF. The CDR3 nucleotides are TGTGCCAGCAGCTTGGCGGGGGTGTGGGAGACCCAGTACTTC.

This clonotype was detected only a few times. V is TRBV28 and J is TRBJ2-4; 7 positions agree with TRBD1. The DNA matches TRBJ2-7 better at its end, which makes the J call doubtful. This CDR3 spans 15 amino acids. CDR1 and CDR2 from the germline V gene are MDHEN and SYDVKM. The CDR3 reads CASSLETGSFGEQYF. The DNA of the CDR3 is TGTGCCAGCAGTTTGGAGACAGGGTCTTTCGGCGAGCAGTACTTC.

V is TRBV29-1 and J is TRBJ2-5, with D maybe TRBD2 (7 bases). The CDR3 consists of 12 residues. V gave up 4 bases and J gave up 5 bases, with 11 bases separating them. Germline V gives CDR1 SQVTM, CDR2 ANQGSEA. The CDR3 DNA sequence: TGCAGCGTTGGGGAGGGGGGGGAGACCCAGTACTTC. Its protein product is CSVGEGGETQYF.

The J gene is TRBJ1-2, the V gene TRBV12-3 or TRBV12-4; D uncertain. Trimming took 1 base from V and 4 from J, leaving 7 bases between them. This CDR3 spans 13 amino acids. The DNA for the CDR3 is TGTGCCAGCAGTTTAGGGGAGGGCTATGGCTACACCTTC. It codes for CASSLGEGYGYTF.

This chain connects TRBV2 to TRBJ1-1; D gene unclear. The germline V gene encodes CDR1 SNHLY and CDR2 FYNNEI. CDR3 length: 12 residues. The V gene lost 7 bases and the J gene lost 1 base, with 7 bases spanning the gap. CDR3 sequence (DNA): TGTGCCAGCATGATCGAGAACACTGAAGCTTTCTTT. It encodes CASMIENTEAFF.

The chain recombines TRBV7-2 with TRBJ1-2; D is possibly TRBD1 (6 bases). The germline V gene has CDR1 SGHTA and CDR2 FQGNSA. The CDR3 covers 15 residues. Trimming stripped 5 bases from V and 0 bases from J, with 13 bases between. CDR3 sequence: CASSPPTGSNYGYTF. The CDR3 DNA reads as TGTGCCAGCAGCCCACCGACAGGTTCTAACTATGGCTACACCTTC.

V gene TRBV10-3 combines with J gene TRBJ1-2; D is possibly TRBD1 (5 bases). V gave up 8 bases and J gave up 6 bases, with 19 bases separating them. The germline CDR1 and CDR2 sequences are ENHRY and SYGVKD. The CDR3 is made up of 14 amino acids. The CDR3: CAIAVGGNKDGYTF. The CDR3 bases are TGTGCCATCGCGGTCGGGGGGAACAAGGATGGCTACACCTTC.

The chain joins TRBV27 to TRBJ1-1; a weak D match, TRBD1 (5 bases). The CDR3 has 15 amino acids. With 5 bases removed from V and 0 bases from J, the gap between germline ends came to 13 bases. Germline CDR1 and CDR2: MNHEY and SMNVEV (reference sequence). The CDR3 DNA reads TGTGCCAGCAGTCCGGAACAGGTTATGAACACTGAAGCTTTCTTT. Translation gives CASSPEQVMNTEAFF.

This clonotype was found a few times. The genes are TRBV29-1 and TRBJ1-2; 9 bases are a match to TRBD1. V gave up 0 bases and J gave up 6 bases; unmatched junction bases: 8. The CDR3 sequence is 15 residues long. In germline, CDR1 is SQVTM, CDR2 ANQGSEA. CDR3 DNA sequence: TGCAGCGTTGAAGATCGCTGGGACAGGGAAAATGGCTACACCTTC. Its protein product is CSVEDRWDRENGYTF.

This chain joins TRBV4-3 and TRBJ2-1; maybe TRBD1 (7 bases). Per the germline V gene, CDR1 is LGHNA and CDR2 is YSLEER. The CDR3 covers 15 residues. With 1 base removed from V and 9 bases from J, the gap between germline ends came to 16 bases. This chain's CDR3 is CASSQALRGRGEQFF. As DNA, the CDR3 is TGCGCCAGCAGCCAAGCTCTAAGGGGGCGGGGTGAGCAGTTCTTC.

Remarks on this clonotype: This clone may be a read error of a much larger clone one base away. The chain uses TRBV27 and TRBJ2-7; the D gene is possibly TRBD2 (5 bases). CDR1 and CDR2 (germline): MNHEY, SMNVEV (reference sequence). The V and J ends lost 6 bases and 0 bases respectively, with 9 bases between them. There are 13 residues in the CDR3. The CDR3 sequence: CASSRGVSYEQYF. CDR3 bases: TGTGCCAGCAGCCGGGGAGTCTCCTACGAGCAGTACTTC.

The genes are TRBV11-3 and TRBJ2-1; 9 nucleotides match TRBD2. After removal of 5 bases from V and 4 bases from J, the junction contained 6 bases not matched to a gene. CDR1 is SGHNT, CDR2 YENEEA, per germline. The CDR3 loop spans 15 amino acids. The CDR3: CASSRTSAVYNEQFF. The CDR3 region has the DNA TGTGCCAGCAGCCGGACTAGCGCGGTTTACAATGAGCAGTTCTTC.

This clonotype was counted a few times. The rearrangement joins TRBV10-2 to TRBJ2-5; weak D call: TRBD1 (5 bases). Between the trimmed V and J ends, which lost 8 bases and 5 bases, there was a span of 15 bases. This CDR3 is built from 13 residues. Germline V lookup: CDR1 WSHSY, CDR2 SAAADI. CDR3 in amino acids: CASGADIVETQYF. CDR3 DNA: TGCGCCAGCGGGGCCGATATTGTGGAGACCCAGTACTTC.

This clonotype was recorded many times. The chain carries TRBV12-3 or TRBV12-4 and TRBJ2-7; no definite D call. The CDR3 covers 13 residues. Trimming shortened V by 1 base and J by 3 bases, and 7 bases separated the two germline ends. CDR3 amino acids: CASSLGPGYEQYF. The CDR3 DNA reads as TGTGCCAGCAGTTTAGGACCAGGCTACGAGCAGTACTTC.

This chain links TRBV7-2 with TRBJ2-5; TRBD2 matches 8 bases. Gene TRBJ2-7 matches the end of the DNA better, so the J call may be wrong. The CDR3 has 14 amino acids. Germline V gives CDR1 SGHTA, CDR2 FQGNSA. DNA of the CDR3: TGTGCCAGCACCCCGGGGGGGTCCAACTACGAGCAGTACTTC. Its translation: CASTPGGSNYEQYF.

The chain joins TRBV7-9 to TRBJ1-1, with 7 nucleotides matching TRBD1. The V and J ends lost 3 bases and 3 bases, in that order; junction bases with no gene match: 4. The CDR3 consists of 14 residues. The V gene's germline CDR1 is SEHNR and CDR2 FQNEAQ (reference sequence). The chain's CDR3 is CASSFGQVDTEAFF. As DNA, the CDR3 is TGTGCCAGCAGCTTTGGACAGGTGGACACTGAAGCTTTCTTT.

This clonotype was found a few times. This chain uses TRBV28 with TRBJ1-2; D gene ambiguous. Per the germline V gene, CDR1 is MDHEN and CDR2 is SYDVKM. This CDR3 has 14 amino acids. V dropped 5 bases and J dropped 4 bases, with 14 bases sitting between them. The chain's CDR3 is CASSTDGSLYGYTF. In nucleotides, the CDR3 is TGTGCCAGCAGTACCGACGGATCTCTCTATGGCTACACCTTC.

This rearrangement joins TRBV25-1 to TRBJ2-2; a weak D match, TRBD2 (6 bases). The CDR3 consists of 16 residues. The germline V gene encodes CDR1 MGHDK and CDR2 SYGVNS. Trimming cost V 2 bases and J 5 bases, with 15 bases left between them. This CDR3 reads CASSEGPWRATGELFF. The DNA of the CDR3 is TGTGCCAGCAGTGAAGGCCCCTGGAGGGCAACCGGGGAGCTGTTTTTT. Based on the CDR3 plus reference TRBV25-1 and TRBJ2-2, the full variable domain is EADIYQTPRYLVIGTGKKITLECSQTMGHDKMYWYQQDPGMELHLIHYSYGVNSTEKGDLSSESTVSRIRTEHFPLTLESARPSHTSQYLCASSEGPWRATGELFFGEGSRLTVL.

There are a few counts of this clonotype. V gene TRBV20-1 combines with J gene TRBJ2-3; D unclear. This CDR3 contains 13 residues. V lost 6 bases and J 2 bases, leaving 12 bases between the germline ends. CDR1 DFQATT and CDR2 SNEGSKA come from the germline V gene (reference sequence). For the CDR3, the DNA is TGCAGTGCCACGGACGGGCCCACAGATACGCAGTATTTT. Amino acids: CSATDGPTDTQYF.